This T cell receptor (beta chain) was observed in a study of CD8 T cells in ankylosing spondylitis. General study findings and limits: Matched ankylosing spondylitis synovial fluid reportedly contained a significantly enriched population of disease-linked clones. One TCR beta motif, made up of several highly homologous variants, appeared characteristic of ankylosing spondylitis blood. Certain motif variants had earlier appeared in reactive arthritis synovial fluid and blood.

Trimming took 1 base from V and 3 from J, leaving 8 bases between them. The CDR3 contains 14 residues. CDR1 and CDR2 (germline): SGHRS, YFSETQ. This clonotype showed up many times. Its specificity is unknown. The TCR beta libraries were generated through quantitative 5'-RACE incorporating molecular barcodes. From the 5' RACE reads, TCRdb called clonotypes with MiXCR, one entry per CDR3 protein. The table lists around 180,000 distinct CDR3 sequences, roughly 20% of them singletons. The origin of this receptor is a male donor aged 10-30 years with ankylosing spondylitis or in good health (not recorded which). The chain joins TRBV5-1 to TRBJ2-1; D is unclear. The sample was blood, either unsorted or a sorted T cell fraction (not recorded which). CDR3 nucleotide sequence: TGCGCCAGCAGCTTGAGTGGCGGCTACAATGAGCAGTTCTTC. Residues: CASSLSGGYNEQFF.